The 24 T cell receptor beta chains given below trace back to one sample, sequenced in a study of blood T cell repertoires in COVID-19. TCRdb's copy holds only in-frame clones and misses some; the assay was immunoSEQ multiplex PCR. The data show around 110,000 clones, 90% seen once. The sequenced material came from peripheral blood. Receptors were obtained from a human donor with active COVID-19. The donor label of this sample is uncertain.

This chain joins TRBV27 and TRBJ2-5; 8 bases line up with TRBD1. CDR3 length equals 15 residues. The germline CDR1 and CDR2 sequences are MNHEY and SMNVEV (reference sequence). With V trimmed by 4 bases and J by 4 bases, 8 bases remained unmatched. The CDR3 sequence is CASSSLLQGAETQYF. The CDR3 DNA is TGTGCCAGCAGTTCGTTACTTCAGGGGGCAGAGACCCAGTACTTC.

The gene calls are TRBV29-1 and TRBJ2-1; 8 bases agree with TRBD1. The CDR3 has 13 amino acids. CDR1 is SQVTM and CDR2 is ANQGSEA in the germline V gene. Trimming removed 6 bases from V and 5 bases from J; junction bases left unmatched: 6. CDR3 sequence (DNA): TGCAGCGTACCGGGACAGGTAAACAATGAGCAGTTCTTC. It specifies CSVPGQVNNEQFF.

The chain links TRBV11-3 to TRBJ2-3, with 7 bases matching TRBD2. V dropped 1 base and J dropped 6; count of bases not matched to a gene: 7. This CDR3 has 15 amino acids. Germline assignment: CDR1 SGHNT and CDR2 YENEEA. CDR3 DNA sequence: TGTGCCAGCAGCTTAGGGGGGGGAGATAGCGATACGCAGTATTTT. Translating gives CASSLGGGDSDTQYF.

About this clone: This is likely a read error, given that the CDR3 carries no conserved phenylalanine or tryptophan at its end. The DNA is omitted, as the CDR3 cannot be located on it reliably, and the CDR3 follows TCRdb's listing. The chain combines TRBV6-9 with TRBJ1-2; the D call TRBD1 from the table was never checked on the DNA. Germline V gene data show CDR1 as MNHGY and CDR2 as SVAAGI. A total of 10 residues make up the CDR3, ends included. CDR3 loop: CASSQQVEQT.

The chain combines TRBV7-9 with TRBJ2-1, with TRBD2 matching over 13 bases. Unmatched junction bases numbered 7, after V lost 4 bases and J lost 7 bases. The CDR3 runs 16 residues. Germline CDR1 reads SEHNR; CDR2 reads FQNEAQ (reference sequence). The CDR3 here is CASSSTSGGANNEQFF. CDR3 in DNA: TGTGCCAGCAGCTCAACTAGCGGGGGGGCGAATAATGAGCAGTTCTTC.

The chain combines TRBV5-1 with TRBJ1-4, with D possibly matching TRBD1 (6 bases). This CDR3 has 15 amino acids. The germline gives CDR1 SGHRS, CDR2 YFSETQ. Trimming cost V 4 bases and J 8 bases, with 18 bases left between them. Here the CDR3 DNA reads TGCGCCAGCAGCCAGGGGCGAGGGATCATCGAAAAACTGTTTTTT. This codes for CASSQGRGIIEKLFF.

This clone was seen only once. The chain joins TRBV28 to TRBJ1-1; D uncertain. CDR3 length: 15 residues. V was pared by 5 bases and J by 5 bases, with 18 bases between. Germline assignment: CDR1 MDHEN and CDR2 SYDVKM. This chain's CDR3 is CASSPTREVRTEAFF. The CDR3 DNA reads TGTGCCAGCAGTCCGACGAGGGAAGTGAGGACTGAAGCTTTCTTT.

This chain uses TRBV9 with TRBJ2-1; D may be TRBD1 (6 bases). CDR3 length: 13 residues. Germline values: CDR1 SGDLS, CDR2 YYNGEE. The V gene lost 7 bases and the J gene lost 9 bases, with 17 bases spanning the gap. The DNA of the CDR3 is TGTGCCAGCGCAACAGGGAATCCCGGTGAGCAGTTCTTC. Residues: CASATGNPGEQFF.

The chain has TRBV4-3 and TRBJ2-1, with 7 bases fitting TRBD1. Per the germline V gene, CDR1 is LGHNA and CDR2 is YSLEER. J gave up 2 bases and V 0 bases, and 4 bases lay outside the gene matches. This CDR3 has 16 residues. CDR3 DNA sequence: TGCGCCAGCAGCCAAGATGAGGGGGCCGCCTACAATGAGCAGTTCTTC. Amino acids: CASSQDEGAAYNEQFF.

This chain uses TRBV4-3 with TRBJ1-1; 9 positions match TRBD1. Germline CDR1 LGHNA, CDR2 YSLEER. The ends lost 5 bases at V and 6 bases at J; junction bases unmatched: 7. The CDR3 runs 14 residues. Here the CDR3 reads CASSTGQGRAEAFF. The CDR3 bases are TGCGCCAGCAGCACAGGACAGGGGCGGGCTGAAGCTTTCTTT.

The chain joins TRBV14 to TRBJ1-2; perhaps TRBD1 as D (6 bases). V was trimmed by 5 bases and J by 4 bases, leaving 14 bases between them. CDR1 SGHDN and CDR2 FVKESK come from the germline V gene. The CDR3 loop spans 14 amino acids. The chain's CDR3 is CASSFGQPLYGYTF. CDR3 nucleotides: TGTGCCAGCAGCTTCGGACAGCCCCTCTATGGCTACACCTTC.

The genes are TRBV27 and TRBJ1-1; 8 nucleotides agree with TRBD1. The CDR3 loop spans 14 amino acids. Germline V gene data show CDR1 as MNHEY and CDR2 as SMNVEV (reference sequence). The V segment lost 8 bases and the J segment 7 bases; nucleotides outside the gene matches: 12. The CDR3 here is CASSRQGATVEAFF. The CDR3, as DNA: TGTGCCAGCTCGCGGCAGGGGGCCACGGTTGAAGCTTTCTTT.

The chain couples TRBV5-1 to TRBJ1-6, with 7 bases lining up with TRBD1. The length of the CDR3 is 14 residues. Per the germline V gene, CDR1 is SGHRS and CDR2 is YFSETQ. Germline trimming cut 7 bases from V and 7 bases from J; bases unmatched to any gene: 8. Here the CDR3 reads CASGLDRKNSPLHF. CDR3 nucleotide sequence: TGCGCCAGCGGACTGGACAGGAAGAATTCACCCCTCCACTTT.

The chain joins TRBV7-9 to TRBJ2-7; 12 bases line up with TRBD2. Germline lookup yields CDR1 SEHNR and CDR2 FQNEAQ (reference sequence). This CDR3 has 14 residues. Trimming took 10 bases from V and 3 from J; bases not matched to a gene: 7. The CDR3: CATSGGAGFYEQYF. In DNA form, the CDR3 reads TGTGCCACTAGCGGGGGGGCCGGTTTCTACGAGCAGTACTTC.

The CDR3 DNA reads TGTGCCAGTAGCCCCGGGACAGGGGGCATAGAAGATACGCAGTATTTT. Its protein product is CASSPGTGGIEDTQYF. The genes are TRBV19 and TRBJ2-3, with 12 bases matching TRBD1. The CDR3 loop spans 16 amino acids. CDR1 is LNHDA and CDR2 is SQIVND in the germline V gene (reference sequence). J gave up 5 bases and V 6 bases, and 9 bases lay outside the gene matches.

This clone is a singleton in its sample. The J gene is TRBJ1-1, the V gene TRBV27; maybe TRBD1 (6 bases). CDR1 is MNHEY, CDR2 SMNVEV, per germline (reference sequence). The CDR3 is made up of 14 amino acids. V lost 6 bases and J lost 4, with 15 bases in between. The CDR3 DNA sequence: TGTGCCAGCAGCCTGTTCACAGGGACCACTGAAGCTTTCTTT. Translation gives CASSLFTGTTEAFF.

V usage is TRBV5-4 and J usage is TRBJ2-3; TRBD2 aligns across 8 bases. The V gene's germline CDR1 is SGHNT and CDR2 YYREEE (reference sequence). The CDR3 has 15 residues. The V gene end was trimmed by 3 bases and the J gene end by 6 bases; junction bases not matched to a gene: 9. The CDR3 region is CASSSIGLAADTQYF. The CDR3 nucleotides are TGTGCCAGCAGCTCAATAGGACTAGCAGCGGATACGCAGTATTTT. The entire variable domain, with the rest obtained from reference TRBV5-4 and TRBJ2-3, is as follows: ETGVTQSPTHLIKTRGQQVTLRCSSQSGHNTVSWYQQALGQGPQFIFQYYREEENGRGNFPPRFSGLQFPNYSSELNVNALELDDSALYLCASSSIGLAADTQYFGPGTRLTVL.

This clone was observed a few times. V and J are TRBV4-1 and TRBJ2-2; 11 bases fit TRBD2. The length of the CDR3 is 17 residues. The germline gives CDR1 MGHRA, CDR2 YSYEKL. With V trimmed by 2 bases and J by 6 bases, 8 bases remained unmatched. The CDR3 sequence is CASSQKLAGDNPGELFF. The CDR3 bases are TGCGCCAGCAGCCAAAAACTAGCGGGAGATAACCCCGGGGAGCTGTTTTTT.

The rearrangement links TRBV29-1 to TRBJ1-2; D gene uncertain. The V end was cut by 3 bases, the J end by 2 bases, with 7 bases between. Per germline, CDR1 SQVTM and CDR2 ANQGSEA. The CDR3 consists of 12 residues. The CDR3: CSVEVENYGYTF. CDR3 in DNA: TGCAGCGTTGAGGTAGAAAACTATGGCTACACCTTC. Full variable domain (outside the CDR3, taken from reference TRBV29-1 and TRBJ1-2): SAVISQKPSRDICQRGTSLTIQCQVDSQVTMMFWYRQQPGQSLTLIATANQGSEATYESGFVIDKFPISRPNLTFSTLTVSNMSPEDSSIYLCSVEVENYGYTFGSGTRLTVV.

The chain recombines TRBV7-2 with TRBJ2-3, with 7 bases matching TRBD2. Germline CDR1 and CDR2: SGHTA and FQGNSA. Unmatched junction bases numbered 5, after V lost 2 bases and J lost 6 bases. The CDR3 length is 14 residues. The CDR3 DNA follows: TGTGCCAGCAGCTTATCTAGCGGTTCCGATACGCAGTATTTT. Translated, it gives CASSLSSGSDTQYF.

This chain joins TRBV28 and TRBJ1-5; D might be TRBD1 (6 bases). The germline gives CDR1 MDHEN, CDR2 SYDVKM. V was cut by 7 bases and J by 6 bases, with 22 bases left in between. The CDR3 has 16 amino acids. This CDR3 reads CASNGQGNVGSQPQHF. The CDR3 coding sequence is TGTGCCAGCAATGGGCAGGGGAACGTTGGGAGTCAGCCCCAGCATTTT.

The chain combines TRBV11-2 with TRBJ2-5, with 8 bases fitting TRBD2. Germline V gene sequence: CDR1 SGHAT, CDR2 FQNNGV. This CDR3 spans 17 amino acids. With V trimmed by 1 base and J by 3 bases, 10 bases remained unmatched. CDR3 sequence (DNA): TGTGCCAGCAGCTTAGGATTTGCGGGGGGCCGGGAAGAGACCCAGTACTTC. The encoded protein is CASSLGFAGGREETQYF.

CDR3: CASSFIVRTGAYGYTF. In DNA, the CDR3 is TGTGCCAGCAGCTTTATTGTTAGGACAGGGGCCTATGGCTACACCTTC. The chain uses TRBV7-2 and TRBJ1-2; 9 bases fit TRBD1. The CDR3 sequence is 16 residues long. Per germline, CDR1 SGHTA and CDR2 FQGNSA. The junction had 9 bases not matched to a gene; V was cut back by 3 bases and J by 4 bases.

CDR3 loop: CASGLDQGSDNQPQHF. DNA for the CDR3: TGTGCTAGTGGTTTGGACCAGGGTTCGGACAATCAGCCCCAGCATTTT. The gene calls are TRBV12-5 and TRBJ1-5; weak D call: TRBD1 (5 bases). V shed 1 base and J shed 3 bases, with 13 bases lying between them. The CDR3 consists of 16 residues. The germline V gene has CDR1 LGHNT and CDR2 FRNRAP.